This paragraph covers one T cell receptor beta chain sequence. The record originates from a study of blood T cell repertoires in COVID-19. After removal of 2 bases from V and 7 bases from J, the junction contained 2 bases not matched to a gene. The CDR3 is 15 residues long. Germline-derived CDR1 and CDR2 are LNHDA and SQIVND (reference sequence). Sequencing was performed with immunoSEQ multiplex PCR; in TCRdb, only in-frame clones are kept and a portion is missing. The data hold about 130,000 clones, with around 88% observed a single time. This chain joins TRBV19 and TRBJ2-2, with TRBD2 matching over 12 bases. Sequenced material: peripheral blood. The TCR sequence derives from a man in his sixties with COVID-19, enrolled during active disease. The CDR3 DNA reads TGTGCCAGTAGTATACTAGCGGGGGGGAACGGGGAGCTGTTTTTT. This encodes CASSILAGGNGELFF.